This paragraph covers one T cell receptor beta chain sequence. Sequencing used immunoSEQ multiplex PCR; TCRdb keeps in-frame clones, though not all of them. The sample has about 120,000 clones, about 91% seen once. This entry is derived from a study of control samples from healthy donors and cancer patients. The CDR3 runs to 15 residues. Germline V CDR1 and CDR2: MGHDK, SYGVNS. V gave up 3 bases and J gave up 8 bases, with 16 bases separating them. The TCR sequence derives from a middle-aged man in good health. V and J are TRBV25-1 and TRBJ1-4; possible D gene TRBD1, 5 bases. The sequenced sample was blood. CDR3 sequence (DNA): TGTGCCAGCAGTGATCAACTGGGGGTTGCAGAAAAACTGTTTTTT. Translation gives CASSDQLGVAEKLFF.